Listed here are 19 T cell receptor beta chains from one sample, sequenced in a study of response to subunit inactivated influenza vaccine. Each CDR3 protein is one row after TCRdb ran MiXCR on the RT-PCR reads. Here the sample spans a few hundred thousand distinct CDR3 sequences, approximately 11% being singletons. The material was PBMCs from blood, obtained roughly 48 days after vaccination. All receptors derive from a man in his fifties who received an inactivated influenza vaccine.

This clonotype was picked up a small number of times. The rearrangement links TRBV9 to TRBJ2-1, with TRBD1 as a possible D gene (6 bases). The CDR3 loop spans 12 amino acids. The germline gives CDR1 SGDLS, CDR2 YYNGEE. V lost 4 bases to trimming and J lost 12 bases, with 14 bases between them. CDR3 protein: CASSRGKGGQFF. CDR3 nucleotide sequence: TGTGCCAGCAGCCGAGGGAAAGGGGGGCAGTTCTTC.

The CDR3 reads CATSRPPGDGIQYF. For the CDR3, the DNA is TGTGCCACCAGCAGACCCCCGGGGGATGGCATTCAGTACTTC. The chain employs TRBV15 and TRBJ2-4; tentative D call: TRBD2 (6 bases). This CDR3 has 14 residues. From germline, CDR1 is LNHNV and CDR2 YYDKDF (reference sequence). V was clipped by 2 bases and J by 9 bases, with 14 bases between them.

This rearrangement joins TRBV15 to TRBJ1-1, with D perhaps matching TRBD1 (5 bases). Trimming removed 4 bases from V and 1 base from J, with 10 bases in between. This CDR3 contains 14 residues. Germline loops: CDR1 LNHNV, CDR2 YYDKDF (reference sequence). CDR3 bases: TGTGCCACCAGCACCAAGACAGCGAACACTGAAGCTTTCTTT. Translating gives CATSTKTANTEAFF.

The rearrangement joins TRBV6-2 or TRBV6-3 to TRBJ2-7; possibly TRBD2 for D (5 bases). V shed 6 bases and J shed 3 bases, with 15 bases lying between them. In germline, CDR1 is MNHEY, CDR2 SVGEGT. The CDR3 extends over 14 amino acids. The CDR3 DNA reads as TGTGCCAGCAGAAACGAGGGTGGAGGCTACGAGCAGTACTTC. It yields the protein CASRNEGGGYEQYF.

A few counts support this clonotype. The rearrangement uses TRBV20-1 and TRBJ2-3; D uncertain. V lost 0 bases, J lost 5 bases, and 9 bases lay in between. The CDR3 extends over 13 amino acids. Germline CDR1 reads DFQATT; CDR2 reads SNEGSKA (reference sequence). DNA of the CDR3: TGCAGTGCTAGAGATTATTTAGGAGATACGCAGTATTTT. Amino acid sequence: CSARDYLGDTQYF.

This clonotype was found once. J is TRBJ2-1 and V is TRBV25-1, with D possibly called TRBD1 or TRBD2 (5 bases each). CDR1 is MGHDK and CDR2 is SYGVNS in the germline V gene. The CDR3 contains 13 residues. V lost 3 bases and J lost 10, with 13 bases in between. This chain's CDR3 is CASSDLEGPEQFF. The CDR3 nucleotides are TGTGCCAGCAGTGACTTAGAGGGGCCCGAGCAGTTCTTC.

The chain uses TRBV18 and TRBJ2-5; 7 nucleotides match TRBD1. With V trimmed by 3 bases and J by 1 base, 2 bases remained unmatched. This CDR3 has 14 amino acids. Germline-derived CDR1 and CDR2 are KGHSH and LQKENI. DNA for the CDR3: TGTGCCAGCTCACCGGGACAGCGCCAAGAGACCCAGTACTTC. It specifies CASSPGQRQETQYF.

This clonotype has just a few counts. The chain links TRBV2 to TRBJ2-1; the match to TRBD2 covers 13 bases. V was clipped by 0 bases and J by 8 bases; unmatched bases: 4. This CDR3 contains 16 residues. The germline CDR1 and CDR2 sequences are SNHLY and FYNNEI. The CDR3 region is CASSEARTSGSDEQFF. CDR3 DNA: TGTGCCAGCAGTGAAGCAAGGACTAGCGGGAGTGATGAGCAGTTCTTC.

This clonotype was seen only a few times. J is TRBJ1-5 and V is TRBV20-1; no definite D call. CDR3 length: 14 residues. The germline V and J ends were trimmed by 6 bases and 3 bases, with 15 bases remaining between them. CDR1 is DFQATT, CDR2 SNEGSKA, per germline (reference sequence). CDR3 sequence: CSAGRWQFNQPQHF. The CDR3 DNA follows: TGCAGTGCCGGGAGGTGGCAGTTCAATCAGCCCCAGCATTTT.

This clonotype was picked up many times. The V and J genes are TRBV7-6 and TRBJ2-3, with D possibly called TRBD1 or TRBD2 (6 bases each). Germline CDR1 SGHVS, CDR2 FNYEAQ. Trimming stripped 1 base from V and 6 bases from J, with 14 bases between. CDR3 length: 15 residues. In nucleotides, the CDR3 is TGTGCCAGCAGCTTAGGAGGGGGGCCGGGGGATACGCAGTATTTT. Protein sequence: CASSLGGGPGDTQYF.

The genes are TRBV7-2 and TRBJ2-2; D possibly corresponds to TRBD1 (5 bases). From germline, CDR1 is SGHTA and CDR2 FQGNSA. V lost 1 base, J lost 0 bases, and 9 bases lay in between. This CDR3 spans 16 amino acids. The CDR3 DNA sequence: TGTGCCAGCAGCTTAGTCAGGGTATCGAACACCGGGGAGCTGTTTTTT. It codes for CASSLVRVSNTGELFF.

In DNA form, the CDR3 reads TGTGCCAGCAGTCCTTCCGACATACAAGAGACCCAGTACTTC. Translated, it gives CASSPSDIQETQYF. The rearrangement uses TRBV28 and TRBJ2-5; D unclear. The CDR3 extends over 14 amino acids. From germline, CDR1 is MDHEN and CDR2 SYDVKM. The germline V and J ends were trimmed by 5 bases and 2 bases, with 12 bases remaining between them.

This clonotype was recorded a few times. This CDR3 reads CASSSTGPDEKLFF. The CDR3 nucleotides are TGTGCCAGCAGCTCTACTGGGCCAGATGAAAAACTGTTTTTT. The chain joins TRBV9 to TRBJ1-4; D not resolved. Trimming removed 4 bases from V and 6 bases from J, with 13 bases in between. The CDR3 extends over 14 amino acids. Germline V gene sequence: CDR1 SGDLS, CDR2 YYNGEE.

The chain couples TRBV7-9 to TRBJ1-1, with no clear D. CDR1 and CDR2 (germline): SEHNR, FQNEAQ (reference sequence). There are 15 residues in the CDR3. The V gene lost 0 bases and the J gene lost 1 base, with 9 bases spanning the gap. CDR3 protein: CASSLASWGNTEAFF. The CDR3 nucleotides read TGTGCCAGCAGCTTAGCGTCCTGGGGGAACACTGAAGCTTTCTTT.

This clonotype was seen ten or more times. The chain employs TRBV14 and TRBJ2-1; TRBD1 or TRBD2 may be the D gene (5 bases each). Trimming took 4 bases from V and 0 from J, leaving 16 bases between them. Germline lookup yields CDR1 SGHDN and CDR2 FVKESK. The CDR3 sequence is 17 residues long. The CDR3 here is CASSPVGGKSSYNEQFF. The CDR3, as DNA: TGTGCCAGCAGCCCCGTTGGGGGTAAGAGCTCCTACAATGAGCAGTTCTTC.

This clonotype was found many times. The rearrangement links TRBV4-2 to TRBJ2-1, with 11 positions matching TRBD1. Germline trimming cut 0 bases from V and 7 bases from J; bases unmatched to any gene: 5. Germline V gives CDR1 LGHNA, CDR2 YNFKEQ. This CDR3 contains 16 residues. The CDR3 is CASSQEDRGQRNEQFF. The CDR3 nucleotides read TGTGCCAGCAGCCAAGAGGACAGGGGGCAAAGGAATGAGCAGTTCTTC.

There are a few counts of this clonotype. The chain combines TRBV4-2 with TRBJ2-3, with 9 nucleotides matching TRBD2. V shed 0 bases, J shed 3 bases, and the junction held 10 bases outside the gene matches. Germline V lookup: CDR1 LGHNA, CDR2 YNFKEQ. This CDR3 has 18 residues. The CDR3: CASSQDPRGGGATDTQYF. In DNA, the CDR3 is TGTGCCAGCAGCCAAGATCCGAGAGGCGGGGGGGCGACAGATACGCAGTATTTT.

The V gene is TRBV6-2 or TRBV6-3, the J gene TRBJ1-1; no definite D call. V dropped 6 bases and J dropped 8 bases, with 10 bases sitting between them. The CDR3 totals 11 residues. Germline assignment: CDR1 MNHEY and CDR2 SVGEGT. The DNA of the CDR3 is TGTGCCAGCAGCCTGCCCGGGGAAGCTTTCTTT. Residues: CASSLPGEAFF.

This clonotype was picked up a small number of times. This chain joins TRBV7-3 and TRBJ2-7; D not resolved. The CDR3 spans 13 residues. V was shortened by 2 bases and J by 6 bases, with 11 bases between the two germline ends. Germline CDR1 SGHTA, CDR2 FQGTGA. This CDR3 reads CASSLDTHSEQYF. The CDR3 nucleotides read TGTGCCAGCAGCTTAGACACGCATAGCGAGCAGTACTTC.